What follows are 30 T cell receptor beta chains derived from one specimen sequenced in a study of T cells after yellow fever vaccination. Using its own MiXCR run on the 5' RACE reads, TCRdb lists one record per CDR3 protein. The profile shows roughly 520,000 distinct CDR3 sequences, 21% of them singletons. The specimen comprised PBMCs, sampled less than 25 days after the first yellow fever vaccination. The receptors come from a man between 18 and 35 years old who received the YFV17D yellow fever vaccine.

The DNA of the CDR3 is TGCATCGGGGGCCCGGGACCGGGAACCTACGAGCAGTACGTC. As protein: CIGGPGPGTYEQYV. This chain joins TRBV20-1 and TRBJ2-7; possibly TRBD1 or TRBD2 for D (6 bases each). This CDR3 has 14 amino acids. Germline CDR1 DFQATT, CDR2 SNEGSKA (reference sequence).

This clonotype has only a few counts. The genes are TRBV10-3 and TRBJ2-7, with D possibly matching TRBD2 (6 bases). Trimming pared 10 bases from V and 4 bases from J, leaving 17 bases between. The CDR3 extends over 13 amino acids. CDR1 and CDR2 from the germline V gene are ENHRY and SYGVKD. Written as DNA, the CDR3 is TGTGCCACGACGGGCGGGATCGGGTACGAGCAGTACGTC. Amino acid sequence: CATTGGIGYEQYV.

This clonotype was detected a few times. The J gene is TRBJ2-1, the V gene TRBV20-1; TRBD2 agrees at 9 bases. With V trimmed by 0 bases and J by 0 bases, 6 bases remained unmatched. Per the germline V gene, CDR1 is DFQATT and CDR2 is SNEGSKA (reference sequence). The CDR3 totals 17 residues. This CDR3 reads CSARDPSGGNSYNEQFF. CDR3 DNA sequence: TGCAGTGCTAGAGATCCCAGCGGGGGGAACTCCTACAATGAGCAGTTCTTC.

This clonotype was seen more than once but under ten times. The genes are TRBV6-1 and TRBJ2-2; D is possibly TRBD1 (5 bases). There are 15 residues in the CDR3. In germline, CDR1 is MNHNS, CDR2 SASEGT. Trimming took 6 bases from V and 4 from J, leaving 15 bases between them. This CDR3 is CASSPIGVGTGELFF. The CDR3 DNA sequence: TGTGCCAGCAGCCCCATAGGGGTCGGCACCGGGGAGCTGTTTTTT.

In this sample, this clonotype turned up many times. The chain carries TRBV7-7 and TRBJ2-1; 8 nucleotides agree with TRBD2. Germline CDR1 is SSHAT and CDR2 is FNYEAQ (reference sequence). CDR3 size: 17 residues. The trim removed 5 bases at V and 7 bases at J, leaving 16 bases unmatched. CDR3 in DNA: TGTGCCAGCAGCGCGACCATAGCGGGGTCCGGACCAAATGAGCAGTTCTTC. It is translated as CASSATIAGSGPNEQFF.

V and J are TRBV28 and TRBJ2-5; D may be TRBD2 (6 bases). The CDR3 has 16 residues. V dropped 10 bases and J dropped 0 bases, with 21 bases sitting between them. Germline V gene sequence: CDR1 MDHEN, CDR2 SYDVKM. The chain's CDR3 is CATQPLGRGYQETQYF. Here the CDR3 DNA reads TGTGCCACGCAACCTCTTGGACGGGGGTACCAAGAGACCCAGTACTTC. The full variable domain, rest sourced from reference TRBV28 and TRBJ2-5, is DVKVTQSSRYLVKRTGEKVFLECVQDMDHENMFWYRQDPGLGLRLIYFSYDVKMKEKGDIPEGYSVSREKKERFSLILESASTNQTSMYLCATQPLGRGYQETQYFGPGTRLLVL.

Here the CDR3 DNA reads TGTGCCACCACACATGGACAGGGGGCGATGGGCTACACCTTC. It encodes CATTHGQGAMGYTF. The J gene is TRBJ1-2, the V gene TRBV10-3; 11 bases map to TRBD1. CDR3 size: 14 residues. CDR1 is ENHRY and CDR2 is SYGVKD in the germline V gene. V was clipped by 10 bases and J by 8 bases; unmatched bases: 12.

The rearrangement joins TRBV6-1 to TRBJ1-2, with D maybe TRBD1 (6 bases). CDR1 is MNHNS, CDR2 SASEGT, per germline. This CDR3 spans 14 amino acids. V lost 4 bases, J lost 4 bases, and 13 bases lay in between. CDR3 bases: TGTGCCAGCAGTGGAAGAGGGGGTGGCTATGGCTACACCTTC. Translated: CASSGRGGGYGYTF.

This sequence joins TRBV15 and TRBJ2-1; D may be TRBD2 (5 bases). Trimming removed 1 base at V and 0 bases at J, with 7 bases between. Germline V CDR1 and CDR2: LNHNV, YYDKDF (reference sequence). The CDR3 runs to 15 residues. Written as DNA, the CDR3 is TGTGCCACCAGCAGAGGGGGAGACTCCTACAATGAGCAGTTCTTC. Translating it yields CATSRGGDSYNEQFF.

This clonotype was counted at least ten times. The J gene is TRBJ2-5, the V gene TRBV5-1; no definite D call. The CDR3 runs to 13 residues. Germline-derived CDR1 and CDR2 are SGHRS and YFSETQ. V lost 7 bases and J 0 bases, leaving 10 bases between the germline ends. CDR3 amino acids: CASHDTYQETQYF. The CDR3 region has the DNA TGCGCCAGCCACGATACGTACCAAGAGACCCAGTACTTC.

The sample holds a few counts of this clonotype. The V gene is TRBV12-3 or TRBV12-4, the J gene TRBJ2-7; D is unclear. The ends were cut back, 5 bases at V and 7 bases at J, with 15 bases in the middle. The CDR3 is made up of 13 amino acids. CDR3 in DNA: TGTGCCAGCAGTAACAGACCTTTTGGGGAGCAGTACTTC. This codes for CASSNRPFGEQYF.

A single count supports this clonotype. This chain links TRBV19 with TRBJ1-5; no clear D. Germline V gene sequence: CDR1 LNHDA, CDR2 SQIVND (reference sequence). The CDR3 is 13 residues long. V was cut by 9 bases and J by 0 bases, with 9 bases left in between. CDR3 bases: TGTGCCAGCAAACAGTATAGCAATCAGCCCCAGCATTTT. Encoded protein: CASKQYSNQPQHF.

The table lists this clonotype with a count of one. The chain recombines TRBV20-1 with TRBJ2-1; unclear D gene. This CDR3 has 15 residues. V was trimmed by 5 bases and J by 0 bases, leaving 14 bases between them. Per the germline V gene, CDR1 is DFQATT and CDR2 is SNEGSKA (reference sequence). CDR3 DNA: TGCAGTGCTCCCTCGGCATCGAGCTCCTACAATGAGCAGTTCTTC. This gives the protein CSAPSASSSYNEQFF.

V gene TRBV4-3 combines with J gene TRBJ1-6; 8 bases agree with TRBD1. With V trimmed by 3 bases and J by 9 bases, 1 base remained unmatched. The CDR3 is made up of 13 amino acids. Germline V CDR1 and CDR2: LGHNA, YSLEER. CDR3 nucleotide sequence: TGCGCCAGCAGCCAGGGGACAGGTTCACCCCTCCACTTT. It encodes CASSQGTGSPLHF.

The chain recombines TRBV7-8 with TRBJ1-5; tentatively, D is TRBD1 (5 bases). The CDR3 length is 16 residues. The germline CDR1 and CDR2 sequences are SGHVS and FQNEAQ. With 5 bases removed from V and 1 base from J, the gap between germline ends came to 15 bases. The CDR3 DNA sequence: TGTGCCAGCAGCCCCGGGAGGGGCTGGAGCAATCAGCCCCAGCATTTT. It specifies CASSPGRGWSNQPQHF.

This sequence joins TRBV5-1 and TRBJ1-1; the D is unclear. This CDR3 contains 12 residues. From germline, CDR1 is SGHRS and CDR2 YFSETQ. The V gene lost 5 bases and the J gene lost 2 bases, with 7 bases spanning the gap. CDR3 nucleotide sequence: TGCGCCAGCAGGGGATACAACACTGAAGCTTTCTTT. Translation gives CASRGYNTEAFF.

The J gene is TRBJ2-2, the V gene TRBV5-6; D unclear. The V end lost 4 bases, the J end lost 7 bases, and 8 bases lay between the germline ends. Looked up from germline, CDR1 is SGHDT and CDR2 is YYEEEE. The CDR3 length is 12 residues. The CDR3 DNA follows: TGTGCCAGCAGCCGGGCCCTCGGGGAGCTGTTTTTT. It is translated as CASSRALGELFF.

The rearrangement joins TRBV5-1 to TRBJ2-5; tentatively, D is TRBD2 (5 bases). Germline CDR1 is SGHRS and CDR2 is YFSETQ. With 0 bases removed from V and 2 bases from J, the gap between germline ends came to 11 bases. This CDR3 contains 15 residues. The CDR3 sequence is CASSLEDLPQETQYF. CDR3 in DNA: TGCGCCAGCAGCTTGGAGGACTTACCACAAGAGACCCAGTACTTC.

This clonotype is a singleton in its sample. The CDR3 nucleotides read TGTGCTAGTGGCCTGCCTTGGACCGGGGAGCTGTTTTTT. Protein product: CASGLPWTGELFF. V is TRBV12-5 and J is TRBJ2-2; no firm D call. There are 13 residues in the CDR3. The germline V gene has CDR1 LGHNT and CDR2 FRNRAP. The ends were cut back, 6 bases at V and 5 bases at J, with 10 bases in the middle.

The V and J genes are TRBV20-1 and TRBJ2-7; D unresolved. The V gene lost 0 bases and the J gene lost 0 bases, with 15 bases spanning the gap. Germline CDR1 DFQATT, CDR2 SNEGSKA (reference sequence). The length of the CDR3 is 16 residues. The CDR3 DNA sequence: TGCAGTGCTAGAGATCAAGTAGCCAAGAGCTCCTACGAGCAGTACTTC. Translating it yields CSARDQVAKSSYEQYF.

The J gene is TRBJ2-1, the V gene TRBV4-2, with 8 bases identical to TRBD2. Germline trimming cut 0 bases from V and 6 bases from J; bases unmatched to any gene: 7. There are 16 residues in the CDR3. CDR1 is LGHNA, CDR2 YNFKEQ, per germline. The CDR3 spells CASSQDSRGGRNEQFF. CDR3 sequence (DNA): TGTGCCAGCAGCCAAGACTCCCGGGGGGGCCGCAATGAGCAGTTCTTC.

This clonotype occurred a few times. This chain joins TRBV14 and TRBJ1-1, with no clear D. CDR3 length: 12 amino acids. Per germline, CDR1 SGHDN and CDR2 FVKESK. Trimming took off 2 bases at V and 7 bases at J, with 8 bases between the two ends. The DNA for the CDR3 is TGTGCCAGCAGCCAAATGGGAAATGAAGCTTTCTTT. It is translated as CASSQMGNEAFF.

This clonotype occurred a few times. This chain joins TRBV6-5 and TRBJ2-5, with D unresolved. V gave up 2 bases and J gave up 4 bases, with 11 bases separating them. CDR3 length equals 14 residues. Germline CDR1 and CDR2: MNHEY and SVGAGI. CDR3 loop: CASSYHLSGETQYF. Here the CDR3 DNA reads TGTGCCAGCAGTTACCACCTGTCTGGAGAGACCCAGTACTTC.

As for this clonotype: The limits of the CDR3 on the DNA are not certain, so only TCRdb's listed CDR3 is given. This chain joins TRBV7-8 and TRBJ2-7; no check of the table's D call, TRBD2, against the DNA was made. The CDR3 totals 16 residues, both ends included. The germline CDR1 and CDR2 sequences are SGHVS and FQNEAQ. CDR3 in amino acids: CASSLAKGAYILEQYF.

The table lists this clonotype with a few counts. V and J are TRBV9 and TRBJ2-7; D is unresolved. Looked up from germline, CDR1 is SGDLS and CDR2 is YYNGEE. The CDR3 has 13 residues. V lost 0 bases and J lost 4, with 8 bases in between. For the CDR3, the DNA is TGTGCCAGCAGCGTAGCTTTGGGTTACGAGCAGTACTTC. Translating it yields CASSVALGYEQYF.

This sequence joins TRBV5-1 and TRBJ1-1; tentative D call: TRBD1 (6 bases). The CDR3 has 13 residues. CDR1 and CDR2 from the germline V gene are SGHRS and YFSETQ. The ends were cut back, 3 bases at V and 6 bases at J, with 12 bases in the middle. This CDR3 is CASSWRGGAEAFF. The CDR3 DNA reads TGCGCCAGCAGCTGGAGGGGGGGGGCTGAAGCTTTCTTT.

This chain joins TRBV19 and TRBJ2-3; D is uncertain. This CDR3 is built from 14 residues. The ends were cut back, 3 bases at V and 3 bases at J, with 10 bases in the middle. Looked up from germline, CDR1 is LNHDA and CDR2 is SQIVND (reference sequence). The CDR3 nucleotides read TGTGCCAGTAGTATGTCGGATCGAACAGATACGCAGTATTTT. Encoded protein: CASSMSDRTDTQYF.

This clonotype was found a few times. The genes are TRBV5-4 and TRBJ1-1; D remains ambiguous. The CDR3 is made up of 14 amino acids. Trimming pared 2 bases from V and 3 bases from J, leaving 11 bases between. CDR1 is SGHNT, CDR2 YYREEE, per germline (reference sequence). The CDR3: CASSFPARDTEAFF. The DNA of the CDR3 is TGTGCCAGCAGCTTCCCCGCCCGGGACACTGAAGCTTTCTTT.

This clonotype was seen a handful of times. V usage is TRBV6-2 or TRBV6-3 and J usage is TRBJ2-2; D is unclear. The CDR3 has 14 amino acids. The germline CDR1 and CDR2 sequences are MNHEY and SVGEGT. V was trimmed by 6 bases and J by 5 bases, leaving 13 bases between them. The CDR3 nucleotides read TGTGCCAGCAGCCTTTTGATTGGGACCGGGGAGCTGTTTTTT. Translating it yields CASSLLIGTGELFF.

V and J are TRBV5-5 and TRBJ1-4; D may be TRBD1 (6 bases). Deletions cut 4 bases from V and 8 bases from J, with 15 bases between. The CDR3 runs 14 residues. The germline V gene has CDR1 SGHKS and CDR2 YYEKEE (reference sequence). The CDR3 coding sequence is TGTGCCAGCAGCCCTGCCCCAGGGGCCGAAAAACTGTTTTTT. Translated: CASSPAPGAEKLFF.